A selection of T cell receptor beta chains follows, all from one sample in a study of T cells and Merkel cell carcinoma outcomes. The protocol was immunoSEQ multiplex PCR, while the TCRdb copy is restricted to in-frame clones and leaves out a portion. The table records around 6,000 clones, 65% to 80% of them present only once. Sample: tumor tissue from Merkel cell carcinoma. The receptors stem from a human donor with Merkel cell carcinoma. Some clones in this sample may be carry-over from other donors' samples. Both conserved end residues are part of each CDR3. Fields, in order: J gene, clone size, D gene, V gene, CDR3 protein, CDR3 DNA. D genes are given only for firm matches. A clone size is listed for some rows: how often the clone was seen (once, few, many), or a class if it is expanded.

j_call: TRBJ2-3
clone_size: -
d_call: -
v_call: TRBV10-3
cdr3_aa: CTISESLESPQYF
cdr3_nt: TGTACCATCAGTGAGTCCCTTGAAAGTCCGCAGTATTTT

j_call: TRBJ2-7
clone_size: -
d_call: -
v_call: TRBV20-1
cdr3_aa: CSARGVREQYF
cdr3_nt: TGCAGTGCTAGAGGGGTCAGGGAGCAGTACTTC

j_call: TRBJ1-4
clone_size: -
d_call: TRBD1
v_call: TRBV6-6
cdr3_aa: CASRLPGQGNEKLFF
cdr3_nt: TGTGCCAGCAGACTGCCGGGACAGGGTAATGAAAAACTGTTTTTT

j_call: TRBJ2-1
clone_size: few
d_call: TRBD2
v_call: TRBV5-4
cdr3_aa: CASSSNPGLVNNEQFF
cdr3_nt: TGTGCCAGCAGCTCGAACCCGGGACTAGTAAACAATGAGCAGTTCTTC

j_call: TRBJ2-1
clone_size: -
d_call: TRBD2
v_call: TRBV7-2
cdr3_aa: CASSFAGASYNEQFF
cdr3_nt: TGTGCCAGCAGCTTCGCGGGAGCATCCTACAATGAGCAGTTCTTC

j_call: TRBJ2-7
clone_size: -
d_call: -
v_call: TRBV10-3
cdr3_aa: CAIKSADGSYEQYF
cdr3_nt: TGTGCCATCAAATCAGCGGACGGTAGCTACGAGCAGTACTTC

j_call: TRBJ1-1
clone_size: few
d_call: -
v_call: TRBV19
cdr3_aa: CASSPGFMNTEAFF
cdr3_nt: TGTGCCAGTAGCCCAGGGTTCATGAACACTGAAGCTTTCTTT

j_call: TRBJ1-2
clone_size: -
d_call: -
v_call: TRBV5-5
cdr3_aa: CASKLESGQRYGYTF
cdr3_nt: TGTGCCAGCAAACTAGAATCTGGACAGCGCTATGGCTACACCTTC

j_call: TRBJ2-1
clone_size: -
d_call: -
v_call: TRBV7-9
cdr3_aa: CASSFSLIGISKDEQFF
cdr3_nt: TGTGCCAGCAGCTTCAGCCTTATCGGGATTAGTAAAGATGAGCAGTTCTTC

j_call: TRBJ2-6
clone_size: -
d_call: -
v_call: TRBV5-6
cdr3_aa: CASRSGLGANVLTF
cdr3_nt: TGTGCCAGCAGGTCGGGGCTTGGGGCCAACGTCCTGACTTTC

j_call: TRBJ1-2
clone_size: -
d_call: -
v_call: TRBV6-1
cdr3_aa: CASSPLGETSYGYTF
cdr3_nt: TGTGCCAGCAGCCCATTGGGGGAGACTTCCTATGGCTACACCTTC

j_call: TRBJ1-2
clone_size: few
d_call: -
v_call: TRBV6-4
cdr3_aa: CASRPTGGDPYGYTF
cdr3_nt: TGTGCCAGCAGGCCGACGGGAGGGGATCCCTATGGCTACACCTTC

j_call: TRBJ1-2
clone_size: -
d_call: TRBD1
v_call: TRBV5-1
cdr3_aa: CASSLGQVTGLDYGYTF
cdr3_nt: TGCGCCAGCAGCTTAGGACAGGTCACGGGTTTGGACTATGGCTACACCTTC

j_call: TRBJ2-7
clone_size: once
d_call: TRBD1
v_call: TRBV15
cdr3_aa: CATSGRAPGQGGGEQYF
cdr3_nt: TGTGCCACCAGCGGAAGAGCCCCGGGACAGGGGGGTGGGGAGCAGTACTTC

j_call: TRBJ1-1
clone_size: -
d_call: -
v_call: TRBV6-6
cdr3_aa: CASSYRGHRDTEAFF
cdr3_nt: TGTGCCAGCAGTTACAGGGGTCATAGGGACACTGAAGCTTTCTTT

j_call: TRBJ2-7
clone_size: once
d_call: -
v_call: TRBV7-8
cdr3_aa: CASSARDTTYEQYF
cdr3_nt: TGTGCCAGCAGCGCCCGGGACACTACCTACGAGCAGTACTTC

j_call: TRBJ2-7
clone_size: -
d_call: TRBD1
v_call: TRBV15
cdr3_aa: CATSRDRQGRDEQYF
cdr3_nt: TGTGCCACCAGCAGAGATCGACAGGGCCGGGACGAGCAGTACTTC

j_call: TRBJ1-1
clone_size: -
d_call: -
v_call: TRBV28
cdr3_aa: CATKTMNTEAFF
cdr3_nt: TGTGCCACCAAGACAATGAACACTGAAGCTTTCTTT

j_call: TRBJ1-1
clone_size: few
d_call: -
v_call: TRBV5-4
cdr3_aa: CASSLGFWGTEAFF
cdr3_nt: TGTGCCAGCAGCTTAGGTTTCTGGGGCACTGAAGCTTTCTTT

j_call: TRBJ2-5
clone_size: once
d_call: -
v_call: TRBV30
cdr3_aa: CAWSVKGPGSETQYF
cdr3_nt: TGTGCCTGGAGTGTTAAAGGACCGGGCTCGGAGACCCAGTACTTC

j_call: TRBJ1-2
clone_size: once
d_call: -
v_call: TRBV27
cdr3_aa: CASRETGTESFYGYTF
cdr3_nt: TGTGCCAGCAGAGAGACCGGGACTGAGAGTTTCTATGGCTACACCTTC

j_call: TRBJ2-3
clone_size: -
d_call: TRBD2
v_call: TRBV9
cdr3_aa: CASNPGRAGTDTQYF
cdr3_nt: TGTGCCAGCAACCCCGGGAGGGCCGGGACAGATACGCAGTATTTT

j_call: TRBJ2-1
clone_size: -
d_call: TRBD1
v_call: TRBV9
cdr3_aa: CASSSLPGQGFEQFF
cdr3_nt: TGTGCCAGCAGTTCTCTTCCGGGACAGGGGTTTGAGCAGTTCTTC

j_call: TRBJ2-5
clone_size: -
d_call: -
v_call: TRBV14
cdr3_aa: CASSQEVGLGQYF
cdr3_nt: TGTGCCAGCAGCCAAGAAGTCGGGCTAGGGCAGTACTTC

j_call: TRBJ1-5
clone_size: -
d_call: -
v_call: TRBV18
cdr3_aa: CANSPPGTGGNQPQHF
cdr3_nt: TGTGCCAACTCGCCCCCCGGAACAGGAGGAAATCAGCCCCAGCATTTT

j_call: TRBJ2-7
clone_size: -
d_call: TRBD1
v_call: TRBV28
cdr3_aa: CASSVRAGGHYEQYF
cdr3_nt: TGTGCCAGCAGTGTCAGGGCAGGGGGCCACTACGAGCAGTACTTT

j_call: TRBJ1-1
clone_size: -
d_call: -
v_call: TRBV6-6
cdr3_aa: CASNQLGNTEAFF
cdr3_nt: TGTGCCAGCAACCAACTGGGGAACACTGAAGCTTTCTTT

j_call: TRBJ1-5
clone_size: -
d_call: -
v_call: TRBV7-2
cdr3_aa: CASSFPWGGPQHF
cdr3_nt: TGTGCCAGCAGCTTCCCCTGGGGAGGGCCCCAGCATTTT

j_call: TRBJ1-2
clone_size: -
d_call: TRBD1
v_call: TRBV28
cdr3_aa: CASSPGTGGAFGYTF
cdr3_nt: TGTGCCAGCAGCCCCGGGACAGGGGGCGCCTTCGGCTACACCTTC

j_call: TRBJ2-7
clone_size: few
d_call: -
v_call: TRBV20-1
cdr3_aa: CSASDYEQYF
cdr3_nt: TGCAGTGCTAGTGACTACGAGCAGTACTTC

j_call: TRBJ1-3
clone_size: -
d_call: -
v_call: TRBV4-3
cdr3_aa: CASSQSGGNTIYF
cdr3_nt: TGCGCCAGCAGCCAAAGTGGGGGAAACACCATATATTTT

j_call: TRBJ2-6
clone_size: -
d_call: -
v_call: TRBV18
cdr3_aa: CASSPAGANVLTF
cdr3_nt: TGTGCCAGCTCCCCTGCTGGGGCCAACGTCCTGACTTTC

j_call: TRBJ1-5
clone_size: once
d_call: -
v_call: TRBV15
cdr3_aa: CATSRGTSHSNQPQHF
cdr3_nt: TGTGCCACCAGCAGAGGGACTTCGCATAGCAATCAGCCCCAGCATTTT

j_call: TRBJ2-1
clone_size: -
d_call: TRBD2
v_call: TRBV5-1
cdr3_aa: CASSLGLAVYNEQFF
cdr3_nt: TGCGCCAGCAGCCTGGGACTAGCGGTCTACAATGAGCAGTTCTTC

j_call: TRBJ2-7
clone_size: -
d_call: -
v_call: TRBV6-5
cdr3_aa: CASSLSEGVYEQYF
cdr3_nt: TGTGCCAGCAGTTTATCAGAGGGAGTGTACGAGCAGTACTTC

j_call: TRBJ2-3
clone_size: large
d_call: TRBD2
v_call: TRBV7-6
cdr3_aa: CASSLAVAGVTDTQYF
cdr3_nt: TGTGCCAGCAGCTTAGCGGTAGCGGGGGTCACAGATACGCAGTATTTT

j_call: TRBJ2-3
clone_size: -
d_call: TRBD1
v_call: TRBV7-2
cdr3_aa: CASSFIQGLGDTQYF
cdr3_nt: TGTGCCAGCAGCTTTATACAGGGGCTAGGAGATACGCAGTATTTT

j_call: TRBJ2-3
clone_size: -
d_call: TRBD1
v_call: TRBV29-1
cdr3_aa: CSVEGSQSRQGADTQYF
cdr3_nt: TGCAGCGTTGAAGGTTCTCAAAGTAGACAGGGAGCAGATACGCAGTATTTT

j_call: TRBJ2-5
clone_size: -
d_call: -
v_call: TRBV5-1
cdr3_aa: CASSLNRSGVSQETQYF
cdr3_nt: TGCGCCAGCAGCTTGAATCGGTCAGGGGTTTCCCAAGAGACCCAGTACTTC